These T cell receptor beta chains were read from a single sample in a study of cytomegalovirus exposure and HLA in healthy donors. Here immunoSEQ multiplex PCR was the method, and the copy in TCRdb shows in-frame clones only, minus some. This table holds over 100,000 clones, roughly 90% found once. Sequencing used PBMCs. Receptor source: a woman between 18 and 30 years old in good health and CMV-seronegative. Both conserved end residues are part of each CDR3. A D gene is named only where the DNA matches it firmly. Size is stated for part of the rows, as once, few or many counts, or as a class when the clone is expanded.

TRBJ2-7	-	TRBV4-3	17	-	TGCGCCAGCAGCCAAGCCGCGAGACCCACCGGGGCCTACGAGCAGTACTTC	CASSQAARPTGAYEQYF
TRBJ2-1	once	TRBV27	13	TRBD2	TGTGCCAGCAGCGGGGGGGCCGGGAATGAGCAGTTCTTC	CASSGGAGNEQFF
TRBJ1-1	-	TRBV28	15	-	TGTGCCAGCAGTCCTCGACAGGAGGTGAACACTGAAGCTTTCTTT	CASSPRQEVNTEAFF
TRBJ1-5	-	TRBV10-1	15	-	TGCGCCAGCAGTGGACAGCTTTTGAGCAATCAGCCCCAGCATTTT	CASSGQLLSNQPQHF
TRBJ2-5	-	TRBV18	16	-	TGTGCCAGCTCACCATCCCTGGCAGATCCTCAAGAGACCCAGTACTTC	CASSPSLADPQETQYF
TRBJ2-1	-	TRBV9	15	TRBD2	TGTGCCAGCAGCGGTCGTCGGGGGGGCTACAATGAGCAGTTCTTC	CASSGRRGGYNEQFF
TRBJ2-5	-	TRBV5-1	14	TRBD2	TGCGCCAGCAGCTTAGCGGGGGGCAGGGAGACCCAGTACTTC	CASSLAGGRETQYF
TRBJ2-6	-	TRBV19	15	-	TGTGCCAGTAGTCCCGGACATTCCGGGGCCAACGTCCTGACTTTC	CASSPGHSGANVLTF
TRBJ1-5	-	TRBV10-2	14	-	TGCGCCAGCAGTGAGTCGAGCAGCAATCAGCCCCAGCATTTT	CASSESSSNQPQHF
TRBJ2-7	-	TRBV18	16	TRBD2	TGTGCCAGCTCACCACCGACTAGCGGGAGTCCCTACGAGCAGTACTTC	CASSPPTSGSPYEQYF
TRBJ2-7	-	TRBV11-2	14	-	TGTGCCAGCAGCTTTTCCGGGATTACCTACGAGCAGTACTTC	CASSFSGITYEQYF
TRBJ2-7	-	TRBV19	16	TRBD1	TGTGCCAGTAGTATCCTCCGGGGGACAGGGGTCTACGAGCAGTACTTC	CASSILRGTGVYEQYF
TRBJ1-6	-	TRBV2	16	-	TGTGCCAGCAGTGACCTAGTACGGACAGTCGATTCACCCCTCCACTTT	CASSDLVRTVDSPLHF
TRBJ2-5	few	TRBV5-1	14	-	TGCGCCAGCAGCCAACGGACTCACCAAGAGACCCAGTACTTC	CASSQRTHQETQYF
TRBJ2-7	-	TRBV27	15	-	TGTGCCAGCAGTTTATCCATAGGCGGGGCCTACGAGCAGTACTTC	CASSLSIGGAYEQYF
TRBJ2-5	-	TRBV5-1	12	-	TGCGCCAGCAGCTTCAACCAAGAGACCCAGTACTTC	CASSFNQETQYF